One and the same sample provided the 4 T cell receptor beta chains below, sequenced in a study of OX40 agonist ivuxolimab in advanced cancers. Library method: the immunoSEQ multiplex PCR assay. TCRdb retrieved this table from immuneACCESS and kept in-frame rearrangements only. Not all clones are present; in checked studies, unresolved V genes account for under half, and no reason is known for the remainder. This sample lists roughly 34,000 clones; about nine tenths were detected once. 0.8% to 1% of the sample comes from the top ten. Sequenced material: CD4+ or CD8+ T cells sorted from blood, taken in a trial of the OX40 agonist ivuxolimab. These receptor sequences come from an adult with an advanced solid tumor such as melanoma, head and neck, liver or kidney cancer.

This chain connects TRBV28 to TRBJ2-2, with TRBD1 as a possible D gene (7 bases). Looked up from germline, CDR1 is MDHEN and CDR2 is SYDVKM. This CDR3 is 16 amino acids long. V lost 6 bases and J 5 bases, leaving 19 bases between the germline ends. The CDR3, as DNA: TGTGCCAGCAGCCTCGAAATCCCAGGGGGGACCGGGGAGCTGTTTTTT. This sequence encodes CASSLEIPGGTGELFF.

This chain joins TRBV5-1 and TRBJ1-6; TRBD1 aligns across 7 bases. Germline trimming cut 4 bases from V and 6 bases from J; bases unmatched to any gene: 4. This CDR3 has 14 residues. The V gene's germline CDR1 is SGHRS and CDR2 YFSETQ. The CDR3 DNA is TGCGCCAGCAGCCGAGACAGGGTTAATTCACCCCTCCACTTT. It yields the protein CASSRDRVNSPLHF.

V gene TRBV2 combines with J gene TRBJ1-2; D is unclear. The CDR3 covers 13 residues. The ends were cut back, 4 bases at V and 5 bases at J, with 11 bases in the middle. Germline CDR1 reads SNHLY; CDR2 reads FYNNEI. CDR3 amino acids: CASSADEAYGYTF. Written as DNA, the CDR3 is TGTGCCAGCAGTGCTGACGAGGCTTATGGCTACACCTTC.

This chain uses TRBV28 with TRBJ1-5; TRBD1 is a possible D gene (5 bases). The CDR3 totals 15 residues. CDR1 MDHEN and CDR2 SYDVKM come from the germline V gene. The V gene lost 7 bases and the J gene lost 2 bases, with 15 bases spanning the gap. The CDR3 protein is CASTLWVGGNQPQHF. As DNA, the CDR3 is TGTGCCAGCACCCTTTGGGTGGGGGGCAATCAGCCCCAGCATTTT.